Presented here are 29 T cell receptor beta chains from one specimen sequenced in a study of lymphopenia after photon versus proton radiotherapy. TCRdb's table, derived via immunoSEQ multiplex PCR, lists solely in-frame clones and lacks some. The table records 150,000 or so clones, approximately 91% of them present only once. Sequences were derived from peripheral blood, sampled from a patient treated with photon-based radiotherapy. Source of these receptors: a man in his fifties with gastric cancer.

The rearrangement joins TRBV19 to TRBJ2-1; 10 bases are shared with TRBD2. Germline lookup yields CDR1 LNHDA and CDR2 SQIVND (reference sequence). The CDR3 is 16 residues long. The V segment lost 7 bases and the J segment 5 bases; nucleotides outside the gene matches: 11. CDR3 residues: CASTLNSGRRNNEQFF. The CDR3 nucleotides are TGTGCCAGTACCCTTAATAGCGGGAGGAGGAACAATGAGCAGTTCTTC.

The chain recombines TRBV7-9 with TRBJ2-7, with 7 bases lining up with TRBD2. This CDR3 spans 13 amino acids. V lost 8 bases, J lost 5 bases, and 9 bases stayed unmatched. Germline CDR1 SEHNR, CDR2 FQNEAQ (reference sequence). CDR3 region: CASGTNREHEQYF. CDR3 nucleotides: TGTGCCAGCGGGACTAATCGGGAGCACGAGCAGTACTTC.

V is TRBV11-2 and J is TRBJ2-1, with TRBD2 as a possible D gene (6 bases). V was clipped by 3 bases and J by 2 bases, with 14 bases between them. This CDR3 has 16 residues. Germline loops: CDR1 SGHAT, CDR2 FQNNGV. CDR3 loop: CASSLLGGVTYNEQFF. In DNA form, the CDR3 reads TGTGCCAGCAGCTTGCTGGGCGGGGTTACCTACAATGAGCAGTTCTTC.

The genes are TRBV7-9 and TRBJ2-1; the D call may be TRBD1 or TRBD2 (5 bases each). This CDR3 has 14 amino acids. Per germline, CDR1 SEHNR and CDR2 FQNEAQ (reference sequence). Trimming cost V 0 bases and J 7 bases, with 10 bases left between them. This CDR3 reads CASSLAGVTNEQFF. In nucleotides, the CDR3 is TGTGCCAGCAGCTTAGCGGGGGTAACTAATGAGCAGTTCTTC.

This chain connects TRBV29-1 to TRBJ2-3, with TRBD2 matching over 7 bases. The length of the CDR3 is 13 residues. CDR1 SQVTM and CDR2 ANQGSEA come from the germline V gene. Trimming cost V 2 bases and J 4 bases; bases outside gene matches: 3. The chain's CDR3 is CSVEPGGPDTQYF. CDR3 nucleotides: TGCAGCGTTGAACCGGGAGGCCCAGATACGCAGTATTTT.

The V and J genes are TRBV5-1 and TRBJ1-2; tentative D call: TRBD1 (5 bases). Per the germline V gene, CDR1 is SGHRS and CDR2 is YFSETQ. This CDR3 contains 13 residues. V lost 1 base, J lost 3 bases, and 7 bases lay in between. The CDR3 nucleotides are TGCGCCAGCAGCTTGACAGGAGACTATGGCTACACCTTC. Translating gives CASSLTGDYGYTF.

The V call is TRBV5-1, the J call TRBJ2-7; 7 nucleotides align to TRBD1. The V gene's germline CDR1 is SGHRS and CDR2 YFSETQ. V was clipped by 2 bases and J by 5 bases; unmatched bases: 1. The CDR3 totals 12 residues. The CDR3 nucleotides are TGCGCCAGCAGCTTCACAGGGGACGAGCAGTACTTC. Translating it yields CASSFTGDEQYF.

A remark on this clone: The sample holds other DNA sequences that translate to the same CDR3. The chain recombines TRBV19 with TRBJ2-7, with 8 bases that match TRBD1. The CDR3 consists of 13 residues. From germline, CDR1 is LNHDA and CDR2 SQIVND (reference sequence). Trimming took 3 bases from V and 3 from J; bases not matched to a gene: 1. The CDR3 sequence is CASSIGTGYEQYF. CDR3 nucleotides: TGTGCCAGTAGTATCGGGACAGGCTACGAGCAGTACTTC.

CDR3: CASSLESSGRARAYEQYF. The CDR3 bases are TGTGCCAGCAGCTTGGAGTCTAGCGGGAGGGCCAGGGCCTACGAGCAGTACTTC. The rearrangement links TRBV5-8 to TRBJ2-7; 12 nucleotides align to TRBD2. Losses at the gene ends were 0 bases for V and 2 bases for J; bases not matched to a gene: 9. Germline CDR1 SGHTS, CDR2 YDEGEE. There are 18 residues in the CDR3.

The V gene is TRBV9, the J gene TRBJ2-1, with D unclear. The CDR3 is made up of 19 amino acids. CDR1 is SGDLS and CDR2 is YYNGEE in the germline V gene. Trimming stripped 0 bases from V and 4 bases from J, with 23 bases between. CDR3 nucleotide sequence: TGTGCCAGCAGCGTAGCTGGCGACCTGCCAGGTCACTTGTACAATGAGCAGTTCTTC. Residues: CASSVAGDLPGHLYNEQFF. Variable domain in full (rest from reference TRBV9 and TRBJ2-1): DSGVTQTPKHLITATGQRVTLRCSPRSGDLSVYWYQQSLDQGLQFLIQYYNGEERAKGNILERFSAQQFPDLHSELNLSSLELGDSALYFCASSVAGDLPGHLYNEQFFGPGTRLTVL.

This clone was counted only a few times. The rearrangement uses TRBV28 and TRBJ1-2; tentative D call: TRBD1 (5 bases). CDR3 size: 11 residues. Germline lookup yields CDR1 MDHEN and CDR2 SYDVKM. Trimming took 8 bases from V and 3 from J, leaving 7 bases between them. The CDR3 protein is CASGTDYGYTF. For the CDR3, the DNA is TGTGCCAGCGGGACTGACTATGGCTACACCTTC.

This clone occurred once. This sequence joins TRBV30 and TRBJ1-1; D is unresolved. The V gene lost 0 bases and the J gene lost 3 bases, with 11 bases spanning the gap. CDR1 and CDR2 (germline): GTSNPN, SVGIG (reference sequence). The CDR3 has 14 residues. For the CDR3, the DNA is TGTGCCTGGAGTGTAGGGTCCCGGGACACTGAAGCTTTCTTT. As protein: CAWSVGSRDTEAFF.

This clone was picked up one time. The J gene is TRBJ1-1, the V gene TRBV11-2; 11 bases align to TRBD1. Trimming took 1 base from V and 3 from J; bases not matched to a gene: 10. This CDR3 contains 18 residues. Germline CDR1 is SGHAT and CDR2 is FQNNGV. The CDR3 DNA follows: TGTGCCAGCAGCTTAGGTAGGACAGGGGGCCTTTCCCACACTGAAGCTTTCTTT. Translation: CASSLGRTGGLSHTEAFF. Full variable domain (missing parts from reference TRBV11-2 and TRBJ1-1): EAGVAQSPRYKIIEKRQSVAFWCNPISGHATLYWYQQILGQGPKLLIQFQNNGVVDDSQLPKDRFSAERLKGVDSTLKIQPAKLEDSAVYLCASSLGRTGGLSHTEAFFGQGTRLTVV.

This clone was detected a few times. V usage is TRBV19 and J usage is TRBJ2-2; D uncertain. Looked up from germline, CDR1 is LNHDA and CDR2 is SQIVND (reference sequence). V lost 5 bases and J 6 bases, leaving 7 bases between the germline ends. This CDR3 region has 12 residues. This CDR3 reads CASSAPSGELFF. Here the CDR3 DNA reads TGTGCCAGTAGTGCCCCTTCCGGGGAGCTGTTTTTT.

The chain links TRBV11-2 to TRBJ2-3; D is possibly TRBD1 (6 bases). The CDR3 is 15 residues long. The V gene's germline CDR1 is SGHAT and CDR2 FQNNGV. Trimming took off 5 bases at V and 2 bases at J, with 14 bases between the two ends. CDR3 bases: TGTGCCAGCAGCCCGGACAGAATCCCCACAGATACGCAGTATTTT. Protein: CASSPDRIPTDTQYF.

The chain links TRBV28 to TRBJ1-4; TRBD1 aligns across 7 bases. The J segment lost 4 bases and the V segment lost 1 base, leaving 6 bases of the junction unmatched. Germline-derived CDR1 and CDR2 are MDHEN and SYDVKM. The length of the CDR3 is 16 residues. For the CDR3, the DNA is TGTGCCAGCAGTTTATACGGAGGGGGCCGTAATGAAAAACTGTTTTTT. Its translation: CASSLYGGGRNEKLFF.

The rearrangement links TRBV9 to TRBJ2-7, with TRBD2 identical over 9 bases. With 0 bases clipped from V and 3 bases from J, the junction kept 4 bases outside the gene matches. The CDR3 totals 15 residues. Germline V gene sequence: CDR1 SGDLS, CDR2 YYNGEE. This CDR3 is CASSVADSGSYEQYF. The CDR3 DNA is TGTGCCAGCAGCGTAGCTGATAGCGGGAGCTACGAGCAGTACTTC.

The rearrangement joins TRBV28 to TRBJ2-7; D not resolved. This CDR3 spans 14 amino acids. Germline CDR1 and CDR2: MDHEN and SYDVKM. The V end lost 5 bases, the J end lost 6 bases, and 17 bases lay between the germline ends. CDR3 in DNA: TGTGCCAGCAGTCCCGCCCATCTTTGGGGCGAGCAGTACTTC. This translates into CASSPAHLWGEQYF.

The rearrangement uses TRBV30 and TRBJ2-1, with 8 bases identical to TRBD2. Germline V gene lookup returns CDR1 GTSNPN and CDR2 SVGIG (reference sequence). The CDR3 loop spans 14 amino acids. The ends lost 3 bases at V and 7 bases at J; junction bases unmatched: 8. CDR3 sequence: CAWSLTGGGNEQFF. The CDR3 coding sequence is TGTGCCTGGAGCTTAACAGGCGGGGGGAATGAGCAGTTCTTC. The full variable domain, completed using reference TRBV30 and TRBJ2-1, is SQTIHQWPATLVQPVGSPLSLECTVEGTSNPNLYWYRQAAGRGLQLLFYSVGIGQISSEVPQNLSASRPQDRQFILSSKKLLLSDSGFYLCAWSLTGGGNEQFFGPGTRLTVL.

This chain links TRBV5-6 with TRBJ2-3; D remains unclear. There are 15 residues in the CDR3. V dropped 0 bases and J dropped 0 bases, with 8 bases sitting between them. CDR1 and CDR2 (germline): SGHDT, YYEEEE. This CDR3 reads CASSLGGFSTDTQYF. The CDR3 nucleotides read TGTGCCAGCAGCTTGGGTGGGTTTAGCACAGATACGCAGTATTTT.

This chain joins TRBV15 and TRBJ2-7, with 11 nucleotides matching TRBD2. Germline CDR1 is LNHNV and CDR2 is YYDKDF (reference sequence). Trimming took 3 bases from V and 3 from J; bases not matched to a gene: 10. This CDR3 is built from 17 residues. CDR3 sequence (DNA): TGTGCCACCAGCAGGCGCCCAGGGACTAGCGGAGTCTACGAGCAGTACTTC. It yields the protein CATSRRPGTSGVYEQYF.

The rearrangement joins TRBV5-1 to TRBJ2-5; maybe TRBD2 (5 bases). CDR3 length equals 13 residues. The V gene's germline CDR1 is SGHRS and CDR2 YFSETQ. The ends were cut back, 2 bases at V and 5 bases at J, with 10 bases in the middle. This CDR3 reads CASSFIRTETQYF. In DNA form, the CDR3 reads TGCGCCAGCAGCTTTATACGGACTGAGACCCAGTACTTC.

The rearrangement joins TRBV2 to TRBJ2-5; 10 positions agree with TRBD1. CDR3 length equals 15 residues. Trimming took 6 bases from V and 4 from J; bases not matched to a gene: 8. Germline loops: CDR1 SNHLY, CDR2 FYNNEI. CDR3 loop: CASRGTGARGETQYF. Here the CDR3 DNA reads TGTGCCAGCAGGGGGACAGGGGCGCGGGGAGAGACCCAGTACTTC.

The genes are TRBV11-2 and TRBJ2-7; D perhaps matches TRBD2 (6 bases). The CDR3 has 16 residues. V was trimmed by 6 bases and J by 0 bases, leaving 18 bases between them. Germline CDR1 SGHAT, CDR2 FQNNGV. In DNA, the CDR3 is TGTGCCAGCAGAGACGCGGGGATTGCTCGCTCCTACGAGCAGTACTTC. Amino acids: CASRDAGIARSYEQYF.

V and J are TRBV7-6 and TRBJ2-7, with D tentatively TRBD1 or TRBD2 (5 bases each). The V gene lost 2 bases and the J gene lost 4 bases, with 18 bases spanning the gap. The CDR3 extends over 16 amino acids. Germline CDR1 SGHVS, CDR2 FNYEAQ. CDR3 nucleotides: TGTGCCAGCAGCTTATCCGCGACGGACACGGGGTACGAGCAGTACTTC. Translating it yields CASSLSATDTGYEQYF. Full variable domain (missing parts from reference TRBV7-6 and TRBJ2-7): GAGVSQSPRYKVTKRGQDVALRCDPISGHVSLYWYRQALGQGPEFLTYFNYEAQQDKSGLPNDRFSAERPEGSISTLTIQRTEQRDSAMYRCASSLSATDTGYEQYFGPGTRLTVT.

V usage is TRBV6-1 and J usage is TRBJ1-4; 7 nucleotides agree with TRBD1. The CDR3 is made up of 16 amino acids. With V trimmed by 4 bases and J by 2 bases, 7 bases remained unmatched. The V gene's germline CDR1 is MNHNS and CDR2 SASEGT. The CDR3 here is CASSGQTGPTNEKLFF. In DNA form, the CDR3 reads TGTGCCAGCAGTGGCCAGACAGGGCCCACTAATGAAAAACTGTTTTTT.

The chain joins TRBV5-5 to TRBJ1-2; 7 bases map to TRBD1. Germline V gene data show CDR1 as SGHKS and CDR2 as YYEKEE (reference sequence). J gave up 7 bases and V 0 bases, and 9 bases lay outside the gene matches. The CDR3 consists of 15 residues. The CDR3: CASSLAEGTVVGYTF. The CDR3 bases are TGTGCCAGCAGCTTGGCCGAGGGGACAGTCGTTGGCTACACCTTC.

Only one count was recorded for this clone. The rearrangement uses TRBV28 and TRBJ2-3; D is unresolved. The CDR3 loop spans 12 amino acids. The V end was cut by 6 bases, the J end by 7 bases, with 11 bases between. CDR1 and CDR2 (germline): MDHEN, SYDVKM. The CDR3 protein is CASRGSVNTQYF. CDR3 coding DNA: TGTGCCAGCAGGGGAAGCGTGAATACGCAGTATTTT.

The CDR3 bases are TGTGCCAGCAGTCTAGCTCCCCCCGACAGGGAGGCTCATTACGAGCAGTACTTC. Translated: CASSLAPPDREAHYEQYF. V is TRBV28 and J is TRBJ2-7; TRBD1 might be the D (7 bases). V dropped 5 bases and J dropped 4 bases, with 27 bases sitting between them. This CDR3 region has 18 residues. Germline V lookup: CDR1 MDHEN, CDR2 SYDVKM.